The 4 T cell receptor beta chains presented below share a single source sample, sequenced in a study of T-cell memory formation after mild COVID-19. TCRdb reanalysed the 5' RACE reads using MiXCR and keeps one entry per CDR3 protein. The sample has roughly 160,000 distinct CDR3 sequences, 11% seen once; the top ten hold 3.5% to 4.5%. Sequencing used PBMCs or a T cell subset sorted from them (not recorded which). The receptors come from a man between 18 and 35 years old who had mild COVID-19 (a few samples of this study predate the infection). Cell type and time point are not known.

This clonotype occurred a few times. The chain combines TRBV2 with TRBJ2-7, with D possibly being TRBD2 (7 bases). Germline CDR1 is SNHLY and CDR2 is FYNNEI. Trimming pared 6 bases from V and 0 bases from J, leaving 12 bases between. CDR3 length: 14 residues. The DNA of the CDR3 is TGTGCCAGCAGGCGGGGGCCCAACTCCTACGAGCAGTACTTC. Its protein is CASRRGPNSYEQYF.

This clonotype was found many times. This chain uses TRBV7-2 with TRBJ1-2, with unresolved D. The length of the CDR3 is 15 residues. The germline V gene has CDR1 SGHTA and CDR2 FQGNSA. Trimming took off 4 bases at V and 7 bases at J, with 19 bases between the two ends. Here the CDR3 DNA reads TGTGCCAGCAGCTCGCCCCGGGCCCGCTCAGGTGGCTACACCTTC. The encoded protein is CASSSPRARSGGYTF.

This chain connects TRBV18 to TRBJ2-7; the match to TRBD1 covers 7 bases. CDR3 length: 15 residues. Germline V gene data show CDR1 as KGHSH and CDR2 as LQKENI. Trimming cost V 3 bases and J 7 bases; bases outside gene matches: 12. CDR3 bases: TGTGCCAGCTCACCTGAGGGACAGTTCCAGGGGGAGCAGTACTTC. This encodes CASSPEGQFQGEQYF. The variable domain in full, with the rest retrieved from reference TRBV18 and TRBJ2-7, is NAGVMQNPRHLVRRRGQEARLRCSPMKGHSHVYWYRQLPEEGLKFMVYLQKENIIDESGMPKERFSAEFPKEGPSILRIQQVVRGDSAAYFCASSPEGQFQGEQYFGPGTRLTVT.

This chain uses TRBV5-1 with TRBJ1-2, with 10 bases matching TRBD1. The V segment lost 4 bases and the J segment 8 bases; nucleotides outside the gene matches: 5. Germline CDR1 reads SGHRS; CDR2 reads YFSETQ. This CDR3 contains 13 residues. CDR3: CASSPADRGGYTF. As DNA, the CDR3 is TGCGCCAGCAGCCCCGCGGACAGGGGGGGCTACACCTTC.